The clone carrying this T cell receptor beta chain has more than one count but fewer than ten. This specimen comes from a study of blood T cell repertoires in COVID-19. Study overall: Specimens from acute and convalescent COVID-19 originated in the United States, Italy and Spain.

Original analysis: For nucleated cells, counts were estimated from reference gene primer amplification. The method was immunoSEQ multiplex PCR; TCRdb's version includes in-frame clones alone and lacks a portion of them. V and J calls and clone size are those listed in that table; D and trimming were worked out from the DNA. This repertoire shows approximately 150,000 clones, about 88% found once; its top ten account for roughly a sixth. Sequencing was carried out using peripheral blood. The clonotype was recovered from a man aged 60-69 years with active or convalescent COVID-19.

CDR3: CASSYVASGTGYYEQYF. In DNA, the CDR3 is TGTGCCAGCAGCTACGTAGCCTCCGGGACAGGGTACTACGAGCAGTACTTC. The chain links TRBV7-2 to TRBJ2-7, with 9 nucleotides matching TRBD1. With V trimmed by 4 bases and J by 3 bases, 13 bases remained unmatched. The CDR3 consists of 17 residues. Germline V lookup: CDR1 SGHTA, CDR2 FQGNSA.